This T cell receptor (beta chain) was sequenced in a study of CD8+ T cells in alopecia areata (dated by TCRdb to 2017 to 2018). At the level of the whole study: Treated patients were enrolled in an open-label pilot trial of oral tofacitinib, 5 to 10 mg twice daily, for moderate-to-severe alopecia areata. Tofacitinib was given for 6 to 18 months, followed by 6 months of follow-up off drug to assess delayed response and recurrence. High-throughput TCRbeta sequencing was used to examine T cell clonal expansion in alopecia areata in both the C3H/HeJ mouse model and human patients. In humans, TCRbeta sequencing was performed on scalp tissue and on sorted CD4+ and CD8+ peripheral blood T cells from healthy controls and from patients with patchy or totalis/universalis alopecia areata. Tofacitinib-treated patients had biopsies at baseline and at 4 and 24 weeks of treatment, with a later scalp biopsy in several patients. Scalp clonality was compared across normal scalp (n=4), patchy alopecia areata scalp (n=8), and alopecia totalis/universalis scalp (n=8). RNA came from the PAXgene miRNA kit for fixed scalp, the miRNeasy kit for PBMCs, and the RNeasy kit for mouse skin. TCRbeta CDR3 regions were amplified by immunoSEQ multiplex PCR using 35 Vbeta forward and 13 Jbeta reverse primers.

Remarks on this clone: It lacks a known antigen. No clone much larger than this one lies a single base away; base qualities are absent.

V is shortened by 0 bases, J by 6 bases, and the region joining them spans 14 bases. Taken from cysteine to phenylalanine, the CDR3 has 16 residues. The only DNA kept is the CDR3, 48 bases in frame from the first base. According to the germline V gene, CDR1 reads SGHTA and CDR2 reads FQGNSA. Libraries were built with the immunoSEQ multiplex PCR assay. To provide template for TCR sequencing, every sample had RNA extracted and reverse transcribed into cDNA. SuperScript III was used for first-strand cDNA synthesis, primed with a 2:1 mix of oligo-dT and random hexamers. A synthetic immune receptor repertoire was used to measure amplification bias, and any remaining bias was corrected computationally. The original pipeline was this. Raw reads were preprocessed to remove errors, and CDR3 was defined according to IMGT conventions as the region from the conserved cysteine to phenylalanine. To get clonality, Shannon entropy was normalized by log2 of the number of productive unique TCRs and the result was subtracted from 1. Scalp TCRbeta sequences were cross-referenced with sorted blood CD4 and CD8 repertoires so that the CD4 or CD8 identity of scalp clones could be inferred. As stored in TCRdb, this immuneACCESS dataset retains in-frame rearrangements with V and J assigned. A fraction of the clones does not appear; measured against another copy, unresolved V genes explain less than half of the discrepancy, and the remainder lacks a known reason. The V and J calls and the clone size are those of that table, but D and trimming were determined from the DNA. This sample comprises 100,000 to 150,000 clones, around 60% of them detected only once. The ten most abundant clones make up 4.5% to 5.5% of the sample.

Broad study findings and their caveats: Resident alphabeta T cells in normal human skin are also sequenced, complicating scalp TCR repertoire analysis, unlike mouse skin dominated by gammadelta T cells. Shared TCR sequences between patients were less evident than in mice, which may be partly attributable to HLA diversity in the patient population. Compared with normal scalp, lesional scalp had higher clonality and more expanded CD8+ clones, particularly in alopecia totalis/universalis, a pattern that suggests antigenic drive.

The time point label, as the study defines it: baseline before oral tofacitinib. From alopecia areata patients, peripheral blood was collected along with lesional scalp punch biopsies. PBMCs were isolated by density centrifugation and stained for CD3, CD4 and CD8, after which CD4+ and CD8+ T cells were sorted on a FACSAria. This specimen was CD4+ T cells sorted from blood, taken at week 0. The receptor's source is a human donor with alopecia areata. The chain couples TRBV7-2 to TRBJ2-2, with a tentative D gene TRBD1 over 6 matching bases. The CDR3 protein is CASSLASGVLAGELFF. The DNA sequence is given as TGTGCCAGCAGCTTAGCCTCAGGGGTTTTAGCCGGGGAGCTGTTTTTT.